One T cell receptor (beta chain) is described in this entry. Its antigen is not known. It was RNA transcripts that yielded the amplified TCR beta CDR3 regions. When the TCR CDR3 underwent first-round RT-PCR, the HTBI primer set was used. TCRdb passed the multiplex PCR reads through MiXCR, listing each CDR3 protein once. This sample has around 400,000 distinct CDR3 sequences; about a sixth occur once, and the top ten carry 28%. This sample is drawn from a study of T cells in Graves' hyperthyroidism and ophthalmopathy. Study details: Peripheral blood was collected at initial diagnosis, before any treatment.

V was shortened by 4 bases and J by 5 bases, with 18 bases between the two germline ends. Germline assignment: CDR1 SGHNT and CDR2 YYREEE (reference sequence). The CDR3 contains 16 residues. Findings and caveats of the study: Median prediction lead before ophthalmopathy onset was around 6.9 months with the model.

The sample consisted of blood. This clonotype was sampled from a woman aged 18-30 years with Graves' hyperthyroidism that later progressed to Graves' ophthalmopathy. The chain recombines TRBV5-4 with TRBJ2-2, with D possibly being TRBD1 (5 bases). CDR3 sequence reads: CASSPSGHPRTGELFF. The CDR3 region has the DNA TGTGCCAGCAGCCCCTCAGGACACCCGAGGACCGGGGAGCTGTTTTTT.